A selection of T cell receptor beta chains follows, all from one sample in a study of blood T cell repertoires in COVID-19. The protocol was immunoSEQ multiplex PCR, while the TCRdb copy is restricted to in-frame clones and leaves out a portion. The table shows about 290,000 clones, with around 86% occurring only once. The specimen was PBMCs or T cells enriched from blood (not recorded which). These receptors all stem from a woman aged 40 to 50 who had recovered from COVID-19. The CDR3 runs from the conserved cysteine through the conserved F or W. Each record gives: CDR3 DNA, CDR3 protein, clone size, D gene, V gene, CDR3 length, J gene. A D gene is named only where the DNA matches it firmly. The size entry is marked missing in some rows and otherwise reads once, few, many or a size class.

DNA: TGTGCCAGTAGTATGCAGACAGGCTATAGCAATCAGCCCCAGCATTTT
CDR3: CASSMQTGYSNQPQHF
size: -
D: -
V: TRBV19
length: 16
J: TRBJ1-5

DNA: TGTGCCAGCAGCTCCGGGACTAGGGGGCAGAGGGAGCAGTACTTC
CDR3: CASSSGTRGQREQYF
size: -
D: -
V: TRBV11-2
length: 15
J: TRBJ2-7

DNA: TGTGCCAGCAGCTTGGGACTGGCCTACGAGCAGTACTTC
CDR3: CASSLGLAYEQYF
size: -
D: -
V: TRBV7-2
length: 13
J: TRBJ2-7

DNA: TGCGCCAGCAGCTCCATGTATTCAGGGAGGGAGACCCAGTACTTC
CDR3: CASSSMYSGRETQYF
size: -
D: -
V: TRBV4-1
length: 15
J: TRBJ2-5

DNA: TGTGCCATCAAGCCCGATACCACTAACTATGGCTACACCTTC
CDR3: CAIKPDTTNYGYTF
size: -
D: -
V: TRBV10-3
length: 14
J: TRBJ1-2

DNA: TGTGCCAGCTCACGTAACAATCAGCCCCAGCATTTT
CDR3: CASSRNNQPQHF
size: -
D: -
V: TRBV18
length: 12
J: TRBJ1-5

DNA: TGCGCCAGCAGTCAACACGGACAGGAACTGAACCACACTGAAGCTTTCTTT
CDR3: CASSQHGQELNHTEAFF
size: -
D: TRBD1
V: TRBV23-1
length: 17
J: TRBJ1-1

DNA: TGTGCCAGCAGTTGGATACCGGGACTAGGAAGCACAGATACGCAGTATTTT
CDR3: CASSWIPGLGSTDTQYF
size: -
D: TRBD2
V: TRBV6-2/TRBV6-3
length: 17
J: TRBJ2-3

DNA: TGTGCCAGCAGCTTAGCACACAGGGAGGGGACTGAAGCTTTCTTT
CDR3: CASSLAHREGTEAFF
size: -
D: -
V: TRBV7-8
length: 15
J: TRBJ1-1

DNA: TGCGCCAGCAGCGGGTTAAACAGTGACTACGAGCAGTACTTC
CDR3: CASSGLNSDYEQYF
size: once
D: -
V: TRBV5-1
length: 14
J: TRBJ2-7

DNA: TGTGCCACCGAATTAGGGGTTGATTCACCCCTCCACTTT
CDR3: CATELGVDSPLHF
size: -
D: -
V: TRBV28
length: 13
J: TRBJ1-6

DNA: TGTGCCAGCCAGCCCTTAAAGCGGGGGGATACCTACGAGCAGTACTTC
CDR3: CASQPLKRGDTYEQYF
size: -
D: TRBD2
V: TRBV28
length: 16
J: TRBJ2-7

DNA: TGTGCCTGGGACGGGGGGGCCCGAACCGGGGAGCTGTTTTTT
CDR3: CAWDGGARTGELFF
size: -
D: TRBD2
V: TRBV30
length: 14
J: TRBJ2-2

DNA: TGTGCCAGCAGCTTCGGGACTAGCGGGGGGGAGACCCAGTACTTC
CDR3: CASSFGTSGGETQYF
size: -
D: TRBD2
V: TRBV9
length: 15
J: TRBJ2-5

DNA: TGTGCCAGCAGCCTAAGATCAGGGGGCTACACCTTC
CDR3: CASSLRSGGYTF
size: -
D: -
V: TRBV7-2
length: 12
J: TRBJ1-2

DNA: TGTGCCAGCAACCCCGCGGGAAGGGGGAACACTGAAGCTTTCTTT
CDR3: CASNPAGRGNTEAFF
size: once
D: -
V: TRBV5-8
length: 15
J: TRBJ1-1

DNA: TGCGCCAGCAGCTTTCGCGCAGGGGGCGCGGGCAATGAGCAGTTCTTC
CDR3: CASSFRAGGAGNEQFF
size: -
D: TRBD1
V: TRBV5-1
length: 16
J: TRBJ2-1

DNA: TGTGCCAGCAGGTCGGACACCACTTCAGGACCCCAGCATTTT
CDR3: CASRSDTTSGPQHF
size: once
D: -
V: TRBV7-9
length: 14
J: TRBJ1-5

DNA: TGTGCCTGGGAACCGGCCGTCGGGGAGGAGCAGTTCTTC
CDR3: CAWEPAVGEEQFF
size: -
D: -
V: TRBV30
length: 13
J: TRBJ2-1

DNA: TGTGCCAGCAGCTTAGGCAGCGGGAAGAACACCGGGGAGCTGTTTTTT
CDR3: CASSLGSGKNTGELFF
size: -
D: TRBD2
V: TRBV7-9
length: 16
J: TRBJ2-2

DNA: TGTGCCTGGGGTAGCGGGAGCTACAATGAGCAGTTCTTC
CDR3: CAWGSGSYNEQFF
size: -
D: TRBD2
V: TRBV30
length: 13
J: TRBJ2-1

DNA: TGTGCCAGCAGTTTTGGGCTAGCGGGACCGACAGATACGCAGTATTTT
CDR3: CASSFGLAGPTDTQYF
size: -
D: TRBD2
V: TRBV27
length: 16
J: TRBJ2-3

DNA: TGTGCCAGCAGCCCAATGGGGGCCCTCCCCTACGAGCAGTACTTC
CDR3: CASSPMGALPYEQYF
size: -
D: -
V: TRBV7-9
length: 15
J: TRBJ2-7

DNA: TGTGCCAGCAGTTTTGTGAGGTATGGCTACACCTTC
CDR3: CASSFVRYGYTF
size: -
D: -
V: TRBV28
length: 12
J: TRBJ1-2

DNA: TGCGCCAGCAGCTTCAGGGGCCGCGGGGAGACCCAGTACTTC
CDR3: CASSFRGRGETQYF
size: -
D: -
V: TRBV5-1
length: 14
J: TRBJ2-5

DNA: TGTGCCAGCAGCGTACGCGGTTACGACACCGGGGAGCTGTTTTTT
CDR3: CASSVRGYDTGELFF
size: few
D: -
V: TRBV9
length: 15
J: TRBJ2-2

DNA: TGTGCCAGCAGCTGGACACTTGATACGCAGTATTTT
CDR3: CASSWTLDTQYF
size: -
D: -
V: TRBV7-9
length: 12
J: TRBJ2-3

DNA: TGTGCCAGCAGCAGCGGACAGGGCATTTTTGCAGATACGCAGTATTTT
CDR3: CASSSGQGIFADTQYF
size: -
D: TRBD1
V: TRBV7-9
length: 16
J: TRBJ2-3

DNA: TGCGCCAGCAGCCAAGTCGGACACGGCGAGACCCAGTACTTC
CDR3: CASSQVGHGETQYF
size: -
D: -
V: TRBV4-1
length: 14
J: TRBJ2-5

DNA: TGTGCCACCAGCAGAGGGACTAGCGGGGTTAGCACAGATACGCAGTATTTT
CDR3: CATSRGTSGVSTDTQYF
size: -
D: TRBD2
V: TRBV15
length: 17
J: TRBJ2-3

DNA: TGCGCCAGCAGCTTGGCCTCTGGGGGCTATGAAGCTTTCTTT
CDR3: CASSLASGGYEAFF
size: -
D: -
V: TRBV5-1
length: 14
J: TRBJ1-1

DNA: TGCGCCAGCAGGAGGGATCGGGAGACCCAGTACTTC
CDR3: CASRRDRETQYF
size: -
D: -
V: TRBV5-1
length: 12
J: TRBJ2-5

DNA: TGCGCCAGCAGCTCCCAGGGGTACGAGCAGTACTTC
CDR3: CASSSQGYEQYF
size: -
D: -
V: TRBV5-1
length: 12
J: TRBJ2-7

DNA: TGTGCCTCCGACACAGGAACGAACACCGGGGAGCTGTTTTTT
CDR3: CASDTGTNTGELFF
size: -
D: -
V: TRBV30
length: 14
J: TRBJ2-2

DNA: TGTGCCAGCAGCACTTGGGAGACCCAGTACTTC
CDR3: CASSTWETQYF
size: -
D: -
V: TRBV11-2
length: 11
J: TRBJ2-5

DNA: TGCGCCAGCAGCTTGGACCCGGGACAGGGGATGGAGACCCAGTACTTC
CDR3: CASSLDPGQGMETQYF
size: -
D: TRBD1
V: TRBV5-1
length: 16
J: TRBJ2-5

DNA: TGCAGCGTTGAGGTCGCAGGGTGGGAAAACTATGGCTACACCTTC
CDR3: CSVEVAGWENYGYTF
size: -
D: -
V: TRBV29-1
length: 15
J: TRBJ1-2

DNA: TGTGCCAGCAGCTTAAGCCACCTCGGCATAGCGGAAGCCAGAATCGAGCAGTTCTTC
CDR3: CASSLSHLGIAEARIEQFF
size: -
D: -
V: TRBV7-9
length: 19
J: TRBJ2-1

DNA: TGTGCCAGCAGCGTAGGCGGGTCCTACAATGAGCAGTTCTTC
CDR3: CASSVGGSYNEQFF
size: -
D: -
V: TRBV9
length: 14
J: TRBJ2-1

DNA: TGCGCCAGCACCCGACAGGGGGGGGACACTGAAGCTTTCTTT
CDR3: CASTRQGGDTEAFF
size: -
D: TRBD1
V: TRBV10-2
length: 14
J: TRBJ1-1

DNA: TGCGCCAGCGTCGCGGGGGACCCTAATGAAAAACTGTTTTTT
CDR3: CASVAGDPNEKLFF
size: -
D: -
V: TRBV5-1
length: 14
J: TRBJ1-4

DNA: TGCAGCGGGGGACGGTTGAACACTGAAGCTTTCTTT
CDR3: CSGGRLNTEAFF
size: -
D: -
V: TRBV29-1
length: 12
J: TRBJ1-1

DNA: TGTGCCAGTAGTAAGGGGACTTTAGACACCCAGTACTTC
CDR3: CASSKGTLDTQYF
size: -
D: -
V: TRBV19
length: 13
J: TRBJ2-5

DNA: TGCGCCAGCAGCTTGGAGGGGGAGACTGGCTACACCTTC
CDR3: CASSLEGETGYTF
size: -
D: -
V: TRBV5-1
length: 13
J: TRBJ1-2

DNA: TGTGCCAGCAGGTTCCGGGACACCGCCTACGAGCAGTACTTC
CDR3: CASRFRDTAYEQYF
size: once
D: -
V: TRBV6-5
length: 14
J: TRBJ2-7

DNA: TGTGCCAGCAGCAAAAGTAGCGAGCCGATTCGGTTCTTC
CDR3: CASSKSSEPIRFF
size: once
D: -
V: TRBV21-1
length: 13
J: TRBJ2-1

DNA: TGCAGCGTTGACCCGGGGAGGATTTCCTATAATTCACCCCTCCACTTT
CDR3: CSVDPGRISYNSPLHF
size: -
D: -
V: TRBV29-1
length: 16
J: TRBJ1-6

DNA: TGTGCCAGCAGCCCCACGTCAGGGGGAGGAAACACCATATATTTT
CDR3: CASSPTSGGGNTIYF
size: -
D: TRBD1
V: TRBV5-5
length: 15
J: TRBJ1-3

DNA: TGTGCCAGCAGGACGACAGGGGCGCGGATGACTGAAGCTTTCTTT
CDR3: CASRTTGARMTEAFF
size: -
D: TRBD1
V: TRBV6-5
length: 15
J: TRBJ1-1

DNA: TGTGCCATCAGCTCCGGACAGGTCTATGGCTACACCTTC
CDR3: CAISSGQVYGYTF
size: -
D: TRBD1
V: TRBV10-3
length: 13
J: TRBJ1-2

DNA: TGTGCCATCAGTGAGAGATCGGGAAGGACAGGGGACGAGCAGTACTTC
CDR3: CAISERSGRTGDEQYF
size: -
D: TRBD1
V: TRBV10-3
length: 16
J: TRBJ2-7

DNA: TGCGCCAGCAGCCAACCTGGGGGAGGTTCCTACAATGAGCAGTTCTTC
CDR3: CASSQPGGGSYNEQFF
size: -
D: -
V: TRBV4-1
length: 16
J: TRBJ2-1

DNA: TGTGCCAGCAGCTTGACCGGGACAGCATACACTGAAGCTTTCTTT
CDR3: CASSLTGTAYTEAFF
size: -
D: TRBD1
V: TRBV7-3
length: 15
J: TRBJ1-1

DNA: TGTGCCAGCAGCTTGGCAGGGGCCTCCTACGAGCAGTACTTC
CDR3: CASSLAGASYEQYF
size: -
D: -
V: TRBV5-4
length: 14
J: TRBJ2-7

DNA: TGCGCCAGCAGCTCAGGACTAGCGGTATACAATGAGCAGTTCTTC
CDR3: CASSSGLAVYNEQFF
size: -
D: TRBD2
V: TRBV5-1
length: 15
J: TRBJ2-1

DNA: TGTGCCAGCAGCCGAAGGGGGGAGGGGACTGAAGCTTTCTTT
CDR3: CASSRRGEGTEAFF
size: -
D: -
V: TRBV3-1/TRBV3-2
length: 14
J: TRBJ1-1

DNA: TGTGCCAGCAGCTCGGGAACAATCGGTGGCTACACCTTC
CDR3: CASSSGTIGGYTF
size: -
D: -
V: TRBV5-4
length: 13
J: TRBJ1-2

DNA: TGTGCCAGCAGCTTAGCCCTCGGGACTGAAGCTTTCTTT
CDR3: CASSLALGTEAFF
size: -
D: -
V: TRBV7-9
length: 13
J: TRBJ1-1

DNA: TGTGCCAGCAGCCCCGGACAGGGCAACTATGGCTACACCTTC
CDR3: CASSPGQGNYGYTF
size: -
D: TRBD1
V: TRBV5-4
length: 14
J: TRBJ1-2

DNA: TGTGCCACCCAGACAGATTTGAGGAACACTGAAGCTTTCTTT
CDR3: CATQTDLRNTEAFF
size: -
D: -
V: TRBV11-2
length: 14
J: TRBJ1-1